The next 4 T cell receptor beta chains were all read from a single sample in a study of cytomegalovirus exposure and HLA in healthy donors. The assay was immunoSEQ multiplex PCR, and TCRdb's table has in-frame clones only and misses some. The sample lists hundreds of thousands of clones, around 86% occurring once. Sequenced sample: PBMCs. The receptor source for this set is a woman younger than 35 in good health and CMV-seropositive.

The rearrangement joins TRBV28 to TRBJ1-5; D ambiguous. The V gene's germline CDR1 is MDHEN and CDR2 SYDVKM. This CDR3 spans 15 amino acids. V was trimmed by 6 bases and J by 4 bases, leaving 16 bases between them. The CDR3 spells CASSPPPGGNQPQHF. The CDR3 region has the DNA TGTGCCAGCAGCCCGCCCCCGGGAGGAAATCAGCCCCAGCATTTT.

The chain recombines TRBV15 with TRBJ2-1, with 9 bases that match TRBD2. This CDR3 comprises 15 residues. Germline V gene lookup returns CDR1 LNHNV and CDR2 YYDKDF (reference sequence). V shed 0 bases, J shed 7 bases, and the junction held 4 bases outside the gene matches. CDR3 DNA sequence: TGTGCCACCAGCAGAGAGGCGGGAGGGTGGAATGAGCAGTTCTTC. Its protein product is CATSREAGGWNEQFF.

This chain uses TRBV5-1 with TRBJ2-2, with 15 bases aligning to TRBD2. The CDR3 consists of 20 residues. Germline V gene sequence: CDR1 SGHRS, CDR2 YFSETQ. With 3 bases clipped from V and 6 bases from J, the junction kept 15 bases outside the gene matches. CDR3 sequence: CASSSHFPGTSGRRAGELFF. For the CDR3, the DNA is TGCGCCAGCAGCTCTCACTTTCCCGGGACTAGCGGGAGGAGGGCCGGGGAGCTGTTTTTT.

This chain connects TRBV7-9 to TRBJ2-7, with 7 bases matching TRBD2. From germline, CDR1 is SEHNR and CDR2 FQNEAQ (reference sequence). The V and J ends lost 5 bases and 0 bases, in that order; junction bases with no gene match: 4. This CDR3 is built from 14 residues. The CDR3, as DNA: TGTGCCAGCAGCCCGGGAGGAACCTCCTACGAGCAGTACTTC. This codes for CASSPGGTSYEQYF.